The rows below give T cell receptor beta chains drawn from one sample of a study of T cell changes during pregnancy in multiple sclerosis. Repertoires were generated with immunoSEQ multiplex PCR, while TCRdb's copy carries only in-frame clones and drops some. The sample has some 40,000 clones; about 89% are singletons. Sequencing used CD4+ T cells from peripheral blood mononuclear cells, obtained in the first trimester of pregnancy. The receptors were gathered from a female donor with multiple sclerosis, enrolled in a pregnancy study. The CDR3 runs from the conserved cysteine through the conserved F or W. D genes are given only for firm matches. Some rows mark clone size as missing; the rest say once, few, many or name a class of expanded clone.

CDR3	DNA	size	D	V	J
CASSIDGRYYGYTF	TGTGCCAGTAGTATAGACGGGAGGTACTATGGCTACACCTTC	NA	NA	TRBV19	TRBJ1-2
CASSLAGSAVTYEQYF	TGTGCCAGCAGCTTGGCCGGCAGCGCCGTGACCTACGAGCAGTACTTC	NA	NA	TRBV5-6	TRBJ2-7
CASSLFPGDTGELFF	TGTGCCAGCAGTTTATTTCCAGGGGACACCGGGGAGCTGTTTTTT	NA	NA	TRBV27	TRBJ2-2
CASSVTQGGGYGYTF	TGTGCCAGTAGCGTTACACAGGGGGGCGGCTATGGCTACACCTTC	NA	TRBD1	TRBV19	TRBJ1-2
CASSEGSTGEAKNIQYF	TGTGCCAGCAGTGAGGGCTCAACGGGAGAAGCCAAAAACATTCAGTACTTC	NA	NA	TRBV2	TRBJ2-4
CASSEISAGAGTEAFF	TGTGCCAGCAGTGAAATCAGCGCAGGGGCCGGCACTGAAGCTTTCTTT	NA	NA	TRBV2	TRBJ1-1
CASSARGTYEQYF	TGTGCCAGCAGCGCCAGGGGAACCTACGAGCAGTACTTC	NA	NA	TRBV5-6	TRBJ2-7
CASSLDAGLITYGYTF	TGTGCCAGCAGCTTAGATGCAGGACTGATTACCTATGGCTACACCTTC	few	NA	TRBV11-2	TRBJ1-2
CSVFDRGGGRSGANVLTF	TGCAGCGTGTTCGACCGTGGAGGAGGGCGCTCTGGGGCCAACGTCCTGACTTTC	NA	NA	TRBV29-1	TRBJ2-6
CASSKGGSYNEQFF	TGTGCCAGTAGTAAAGGGGGTTCCTACAATGAGCAGTTCTTC	NA	NA	TRBV19	TRBJ2-1
CASSAGRGNYEQYF	TGTGCCAGCAGTGCGGGGAGGGGGAACTACGAGCAGTACTTC	NA	NA	TRBV6-1	TRBJ2-7
CATSRDGAGSYF	TGTGCCACCAGCAGAGATGGAGCGGGATCATACTTC	NA	TRBD2	TRBV15	TRBJ2-5
CASSEPGLANYGYTF	TGTGCCAGCAGTGAACCCGGACTAGCTAACTATGGCTACACCTTC	NA	NA	TRBV6-1	TRBJ1-2
CSATGGRAGEDTQYF	TGCAGCGCCACGGGGGGGCGGGCAGGGGAAGATACGCAGTATTTT	NA	TRBD2	TRBV29-1	TRBJ2-3
CASGLVQGSGNTIYF	TGTGCTAGTGGTTTGGTACAGGGCTCTGGAAACACCATATATTTT	few	NA	TRBV12-5	TRBJ1-3
CASPLVDSNYGYTF	TGTGCCTCACCTCTTGTGGACAGTAACTATGGCTACACCTTC	NA	NA	TRBV30	TRBJ1-2
CASSLESSNTEAFF	TGTGCCAGCAGCTTAGAGAGTTCGAACACTGAAGCTTTCTTT	NA	NA	TRBV7-6	TRBJ1-1
CASSLTAGVYNEQFF	TGTGCCAGCAGCTTAACAGCGGGAGTGTACAATGAGCAGTTCTTC	NA	TRBD2	TRBV11-2	TRBJ2-1
CASSLGLGGSYNEQFF	TGTGCCAGCAGCTTAGGACTAGGAGGCTCCTACAATGAGCAGTTCTTC	NA	NA	TRBV7-9	TRBJ2-1
CASSGGGSMNTEAFF	TGTGCCAGTAGTGGGGGAGGGTCCATGAACACTGAAGCTTTCTTT	NA	NA	TRBV19	TRBJ1-1
CASSPPVRTEAFF	TGTGCCAGCTCACCCCCGGTTCGCACTGAAGCTTTCTTT	NA	NA	TRBV18	TRBJ1-1
CASSDRLGERDF	TGTGCCAGCAGTGACAGACTAGGCGAGCGGGACTTC	NA	NA	TRBV6-1	TRBJ2-5
CASPKRLAGVYEQYF	TGTGCCAGTCCCAAAAGACTAGCGGGAGTCTACGAGCAGTACTTC	NA	TRBD2	TRBV19	TRBJ2-7
CASSLGTPYGYTF	TGCGCCAGCAGCTTGGGAACTCCCTATGGCTACACCTTC	NA	NA	TRBV5-1	TRBJ1-2
CASRTQGNGYTF	TGTGCCAGCAGGACCCAGGGGAATGGCTACACCTTC	NA	NA	TRBV27	TRBJ1-2
CATSPGGPSYEQYF	TGTGCCACCAGCCCCGGAGGGCCATCCTACGAGCAGTACTTC	NA	NA	TRBV15	TRBJ2-7
CASSLQTSGRYTDTQYF	TGCGCCAGCAGCTTGCAAACTAGCGGGAGGTACACAGATACGCAGTATTTT	NA	TRBD2	TRBV5-1	TRBJ2-3
CASSNPTGKHEQYF	TGTGCCAGTAGCAACCCGACAGGGAAACACGAGCAGTACTTC	NA	TRBD1	TRBV19	TRBJ2-7
CASRTRNRGGTEAFF	TGTGCCAGTAGGACCCGAAACAGGGGCGGCACTGAAGCTTTCTTT	NA	TRBD1	TRBV19	TRBJ1-1
CASSWGPGAQYEQYF	TGCGCCAGCAGCTGGGGTCCAGGGGCTCAGTACGAGCAGTACTTC	NA	NA	TRBV5-1	TRBJ2-7
CASSQESTSGNTDTQYF	TGTGCCAGCAGCCAAGAATCGACTAGCGGGAACACAGATACGCAGTATTTT	NA	TRBD2	TRBV4-2	TRBJ2-3
CASSSGSSRTEAFF	TGTGCCAGCAGTTCAGGGTCGAGCCGCACTGAAGCTTTCTTT	few	NA	TRBV6-1	TRBJ1-1
CASSTLRTSGTGRTGELFF	TGTGCCAGCAGCACCCTCCGGACTAGCGGGACGGGGCGCACCGGGGAGCTGTTTTTT	NA	TRBD2	TRBV9	TRBJ2-2
CASSYRWGAGAFF	TGTGCCAGCAGTTATCGGTGGGGTGCGGGGGCTTTCTTT	NA	NA	TRBV25-1	TRBJ1-1
CAWKEAGGPNTGELFF	TGTGCCTGGAAAGAGGCGGGAGGGCCGAACACCGGGGAGCTGTTTTTT	NA	TRBD2	TRBV30	TRBJ2-2
CASSPPTVNTEAFF	TGTGCCAGCAGCCCTCCGACTGTTAACACTGAAGCTTTCTTT	NA	NA	TRBV7-6	TRBJ1-1
CASSLGGGGSEQFF	TGCGCCAGCAGCTTGGGAGGGGGGGGCAGTGAGCAGTTCTTC	NA	NA	TRBV5-1	TRBJ2-1
CASSPTGNRGETQYF	TGTGCCAGCAGCCCTACGGGGAATAGAGGGGAGACCCAGTACTTC	NA	NA	TRBV7-3	TRBJ2-5
CASSSRRTDVFSTGELFF	TGTGCCAGCAGCTCCCGGCGGACAGACGTTTTCTCCACCGGGGAGCTGTTTTTT	NA	NA	TRBV11-3	TRBJ2-2
CASSLAGTEDYEQYF	TGTGCCAGCAGCCTCGCCGGGACAGAGGACTACGAGCAGTACTTC	NA	TRBD1	TRBV5-5	TRBJ2-7
CASSLATVSNYGYTF	TGTGCCAGCAGCTTGGCCACAGTCTCTAACTATGGCTACACCTTC	NA	NA	TRBV5-6	TRBJ1-2
CASSRQPGGNEQFF	TGTGCCAGCTCTAGACAACCGGGAGGCAATGAGCAGTTCTTC	once	TRBD2	TRBV11-3	TRBJ2-1
CASSARLAGGGPSTDTQYF	TGTGCCAGCAGCGCCAGACTAGCGGGAGGGGGGCCGAGCACAGATACGCAGTATTTT	NA	TRBD2	TRBV9	TRBJ2-3
CASSWGQTQETQYF	TGTGCCAGCAGCTGGGGACAGACCCAAGAGACCCAGTACTTC	NA	TRBD1	TRBV5-6	TRBJ2-5
CASSGGTGWDTEAFF	TGTGCCAGCAGCGGGGGGACAGGGTGGGACACTGAAGCTTTCTTT	NA	TRBD1	TRBV9	TRBJ1-1
CASGLVLARSTYNEQFF	TGTGCTAGTGGTTTGGTACTAGCGCGATCCACCTACAATGAGCAGTTCTTC	NA	TRBD2	TRBV12-5	TRBJ2-1
CASSRHFGTPTDTQYF	TGTGCCAGCAGCCGCCATTTTGGGACACCCACAGATACGCAGTATTTT	NA	NA	TRBV7-3	TRBJ2-3